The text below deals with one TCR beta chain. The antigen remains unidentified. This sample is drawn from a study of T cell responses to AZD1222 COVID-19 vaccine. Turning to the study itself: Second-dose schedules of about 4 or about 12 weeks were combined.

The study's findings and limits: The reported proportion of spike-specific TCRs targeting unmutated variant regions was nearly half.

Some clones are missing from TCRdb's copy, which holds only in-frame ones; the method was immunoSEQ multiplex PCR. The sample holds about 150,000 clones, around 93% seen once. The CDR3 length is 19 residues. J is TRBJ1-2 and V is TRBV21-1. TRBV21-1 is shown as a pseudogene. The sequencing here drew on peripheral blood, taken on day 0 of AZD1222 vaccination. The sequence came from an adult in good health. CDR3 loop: CASRKGEPDPPTAFPTYTF. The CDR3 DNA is TGTGCCAGCAGAAAAGGTGAACCCGACCCGCCGACGGCTTTCCCTACCTACACCTTC.